This T cell receptor beta chain was found in a study of early T cells in non-severe SARS-CoV-2 infection. Ten or more counts support this clonotype. Its antigen is undetermined. The CDR3 is 14 amino acids. The V gene end was trimmed by 1 base and the J gene end by 7 bases; junction bases not matched to a gene: 3. The germline V gene has CDR1 DFQATT and CDR2 SNEGSKA (reference sequence). Individual cDNA molecules were tagged with unique molecular identifiers, the study reported. TCRdb re-called the 5' RACE reads through MiXCR, storing one row per CDR3 protein. The table includes about 48,000 distinct CDR3 sequences, around 6% detected once. Study-wide results and caveats: Anti-spike CD8 responses were favored by VDJdb matching, which missed private and CD4 specificities.

This sequence was found in an adult who was a healthcare worker with PCR-confirmed SARS-CoV-2 infection or an uninfected control (not recorded which). Sequences were obtained from whole blood. The chain has TRBV20-1 and TRBJ2-2; TRBD1 agrees at 10 bases. The CDR3 here is CSARGQGANGELFF. CDR3 nucleotides: TGCAGTGCTAGAGGACAGGGGGCCAACGGGGAGCTGTTTTTT.